This T cell receptor (beta chain) derives from a study of blood T cell repertoires in COVID-19. Enrolled through a virtual design, the participants were between about 18 and 100 years of age and came from about two dozen US areas. Participant-given clinical history determined each cohort assignment. Recovery among Cohort 3 donors was established by two negative PCRs, clearance, or symptom resolution. With 1 base clipped from V and 0 bases from J, the junction kept 8 bases outside the gene matches. The CDR3 loop spans 17 amino acids. Germline CDR1 SGDLS, CDR2 YYNGEE. Original data processing: The assay estimated nucleated cells by amplifying reference gene primers. Clones were read by immunoSEQ multiplex PCR, and TCRdb kept only the in-frame ones, dropping some. Clonal size and the V and J genes are those of that table, whereas D and trimming came from the DNA. The data show roughly 250,000 clones, around nine tenths seen once.

The V and J genes are TRBV9 and TRBJ1-2; 8 nucleotides align to TRBD1. This TCR came from a woman aged 18-29 years who had recovered from COVID-19. The material sequenced was PBMCs or T cells enriched from blood (not recorded which). The CDR3 loop is CASSVIAPGQANYGYTF. For the CDR3, the DNA is TGTGCCAGCAGCGTAATAGCCCCGGGACAGGCTAACTATGGCTACACCTTC.